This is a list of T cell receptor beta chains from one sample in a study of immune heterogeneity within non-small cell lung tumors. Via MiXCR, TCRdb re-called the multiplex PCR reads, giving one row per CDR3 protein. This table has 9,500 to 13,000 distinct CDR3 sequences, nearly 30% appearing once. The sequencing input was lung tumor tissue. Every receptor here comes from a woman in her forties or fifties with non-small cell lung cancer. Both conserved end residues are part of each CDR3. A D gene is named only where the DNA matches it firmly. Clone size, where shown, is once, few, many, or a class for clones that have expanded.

CDR3nt: TGTGCCAGCAGCGCCAGGGGCGGTCAAGAGACCCAGTACTTC
CDR3aa: CASSARGGQETQYF
d_gene: .
abundance: medium-sized
v_gene: TRBV9
j_gene: TRBJ2-5

CDR3nt: TGTGCCAGCGGCCCCCGACCAACCGGGGAGCTGTTTTTT
CDR3aa: CASGPRPTGELFF
d_gene: .
abundance: .
v_gene: TRBV28
j_gene: TRBJ2-2

CDR3nt: TGTGCCTGGAGTGTGGTTAGTTGGCCAGCCCCCTACGAGCAGTACTTC
CDR3aa: CAWSVVSWPAPYEQYF
d_gene: .
abundance: medium-sized
v_gene: TRBV30
j_gene: TRBJ2-7

CDR3nt: TGTGCCAGCAGTTTATCCTCGTACTGGCCGGGACAGAACAATGAGCAGTTCTTC
CDR3aa: CASSLSSYWPGQNNEQFF
d_gene: TRBD1
abundance: medium-sized
v_gene: TRBV28
j_gene: TRBJ2-1

CDR3nt: TGTGCCAGCACCCCGGGACAGGGGCACTCCTACGAGCAGTACTTC
CDR3aa: CASTPGQGHSYEQYF
d_gene: TRBD1
abundance: many
v_gene: TRBV12-3/TRBV12-4
j_gene: TRBJ2-7

CDR3nt: TGCAGTGCCCCTTCCGGGACAGGGGAAGAAAAACTGTTTTTT
CDR3aa: CSAPSGTGEEKLFF
d_gene: TRBD1
abundance: many
v_gene: TRBV20-1
j_gene: TRBJ1-4

CDR3nt: TGCGCCAGCAGGGCCGGGACAGAAGGTATCGGGGAGCTGTTTTTT
CDR3aa: CASRAGTEGIGELFF
d_gene: TRBD1
abundance: few
v_gene: TRBV5-1
j_gene: TRBJ2-2

CDR3nt: TGCAGTGCTAGAGATAGGCACAAAGGGACTAGCGGTAGCACAGATACGCAGTATTTT
CDR3aa: CSARDRHKGTSGSTDTQYF
d_gene: TRBD2
abundance: medium-sized
v_gene: TRBV20-1
j_gene: TRBJ2-3

CDR3nt: TGTGCCAGCAGTGAACAACCGGGATTTTCCCCCCCGGGGAATTCACCCCTCCACTTT
CDR3aa: CASSEQPGFSPPGNSPLHF
d_gene: .
abundance: medium-sized
v_gene: TRBV27
j_gene: TRBJ1-6

CDR3nt: TGTGCCAGCTCCCCTTCGAGACTAGCGGGAGACGGGTCTTACACAGATACGCAGTATTTT
CDR3aa: CASSPSRLAGDGSYTDTQYF
d_gene: TRBD2
abundance: medium-sized
v_gene: TRBV28
j_gene: TRBJ2-3

CDR3nt: TGTGCCACCAGTGATTCTAGAGGCTATCTGAGGGATGGCTACACCTTC
CDR3aa: CATSDSRGYLRDGYTF
d_gene: .
abundance: .
v_gene: TRBV24-1
j_gene: TRBJ1-2

CDR3nt: TGTGCCAGCAGTTTATCGCGAGGGATGTTAAATGGCTACACCTTC
CDR3aa: CASSLSRGMLNGYTF
d_gene: .
abundance: medium-sized
v_gene: TRBV27
j_gene: TRBJ1-2

CDR3nt: TGTGCCAGCAGGGACATAGGGGATTTGTCTGAAGCTTTCTTT
CDR3aa: CASRDIGDLSEAFF
d_gene: .
abundance: many
v_gene: TRBV6-1
j_gene: TRBJ1-1

CDR3nt: TGCGCCAGCAGCCAAGGGACTAGCGGAACTACCTACGAGCAGTACTTC
CDR3aa: CASSQGTSGTTYEQYF
d_gene: TRBD2
abundance: medium-sized
v_gene: TRBV4-1
j_gene: TRBJ2-7

CDR3nt: TGTGCCAGCAGCCCTCGAGGCGGGATCTCCTACGAGCAGTACTTC
CDR3aa: CASSPRGGISYEQYF
d_gene: .
abundance: many
v_gene: TRBV5-6
j_gene: TRBJ2-7

CDR3nt: TGCGCCAGCAGCCAAGGGCCGGGTGAAGAGACCCAGTACTTC
CDR3aa: CASSQGPGEETQYF
d_gene: .
abundance: many
v_gene: TRBV4-1
j_gene: TRBJ2-5

CDR3nt: TGTGCCAGCTCACCCAGCAGGGAGTCAACTGAAGCTTTCTTT
CDR3aa: CASSPSRESTEAFF
d_gene: .
abundance: many
v_gene: TRBV18
j_gene: TRBJ1-1

CDR3nt: TGCGCCAGCAGCACACTGACAGGGGAGAACACCGGGGAGCTGTTTTTT
CDR3aa: CASSTLTGENTGELFF
d_gene: TRBD1
abundance: many
v_gene: TRBV5-1
j_gene: TRBJ2-2

CDR3nt: TGTGCCAGCAGTGAAAAGTGGACGGGGGACAGGGAATTGTTTTTT
CDR3aa: CASSEKWTGDRELFF
d_gene: TRBD1
abundance: many
v_gene: TRBV6-1
j_gene: TRBJ1-4

CDR3nt: TGCGCCAGCAGCCTGGGGACAGGCGGCGCTTATGGCTACACCTTC
CDR3aa: CASSLGTGGAYGYTF
d_gene: TRBD1
abundance: .
v_gene: TRBV5-1
j_gene: TRBJ1-2

CDR3nt: TGCGCCAGCAGCCGGGCCGGCGCAGGGGCGGAGGAGACCCAGTACTTC
CDR3aa: CASSRAGAGAEETQYF
d_gene: .
abundance: .
v_gene: TRBV5-1
j_gene: TRBJ2-5

CDR3nt: TGTGCCTGGGCGGGTGGAGGGACAGGGTTCTTTGGAAACACCATATATTTT
CDR3aa: CAWAGGGTGFFGNTIYF
d_gene: TRBD1
abundance: .
v_gene: TRBV30
j_gene: TRBJ1-3

CDR3nt: TGCAGTGCTAGAACCAGCGGGAGCCGCTCCTACAATGAGCAGTTCTTC
CDR3aa: CSARTSGSRSYNEQFF
d_gene: TRBD2
abundance: few
v_gene: TRBV20-1
j_gene: TRBJ2-1

CDR3nt: TGTGCCAGCAGTTTGAACTTAGGCTACACCTTC
CDR3aa: CASSLNLGYTF
d_gene: .
abundance: .
v_gene: TRBV28
j_gene: TRBJ1-2

CDR3nt: TGTGCCAGCAGCCGGGCGGGGGGGGCAGGGACAGATACGCAGTATTTT
CDR3aa: CASSRAGGAGTDTQYF
d_gene: TRBD2
abundance: .
v_gene: TRBV3-1
j_gene: TRBJ2-3

CDR3nt: TGTGCCAGCAGTAGACTAGCGGGAGTGGTCGGGGAGCTGTTTTTT
CDR3aa: CASSRLAGVVGELFF
d_gene: TRBD2
abundance: .
v_gene: TRBV5-8
j_gene: TRBJ2-2

CDR3nt: TGTGCCTGGAGTGTAGGAGTGATCTATGGCTACACCTTC
CDR3aa: CAWSVGVIYGYTF
d_gene: .
abundance: many
v_gene: TRBV30
j_gene: TRBJ1-2

CDR3nt: TGCGCCAGCAGCTTGGGACAGGGGGGTACAGATACGCAGTATTTT
CDR3aa: CASSLGQGGTDTQYF
d_gene: TRBD1
abundance: once
v_gene: TRBV5-1
j_gene: TRBJ2-3

CDR3nt: TGTGCCAGCAGCTTAACAGTTCAGGGCGGCTACACCTTC
CDR3aa: CASSLTVQGGYTF
d_gene: .
abundance: many
v_gene: TRBV11-3
j_gene: TRBJ1-2

CDR3nt: TGTGCCAGCAAACGGGCTGGGGCCAACGTCCTGACTTTC
CDR3aa: CASKRAGANVLTF
d_gene: .
abundance: few
v_gene: TRBV12-3/TRBV12-4
j_gene: TRBJ2-6

CDR3nt: TGCGCCAGCAGTGAGTTGGTGGTTAGCAATCAGCCCCAGCATTTT
CDR3aa: CASSELVVSNQPQHF
d_gene: .
abundance: .
v_gene: TRBV10-1
j_gene: TRBJ1-5

CDR3nt: TGCAGTGCCCACATGGGGGATGAAAAACTGTTTTTT
CDR3aa: CSAHMGDEKLFF
d_gene: .
abundance: many
v_gene: TRBV20-1
j_gene: TRBJ1-4

CDR3nt: TGTGCCAGTAGTAGGCCGGGACAGGGGAGCGCCCAGTACTTC
CDR3aa: CASSRPGQGSAQYF
d_gene: TRBD1
abundance: few
v_gene: TRBV19
j_gene: TRBJ2-5

CDR3nt: TGTGCCATCAGTGAGTCTACAGGGGAAGGCACTGAAGCTTTCTTT
CDR3aa: CAISESTGEGTEAFF
d_gene: TRBD1
abundance: medium-sized
v_gene: TRBV10-3
j_gene: TRBJ1-1

CDR3nt: TGTGCCAGCAGGGACGAAACGGGAGCAGTAGCTTTCTTT
CDR3aa: CASRDETGAVAFF
d_gene: .
abundance: .
v_gene: TRBV2
j_gene: TRBJ1-1

CDR3nt: TGTGCCACCAGCAGAGCCTCGGGGACTAATGAGCAGTTCTTC
CDR3aa: CATSRASGTNEQFF
d_gene: .
abundance: .
v_gene: TRBV15
j_gene: TRBJ2-1

CDR3nt: TGTGCCAGCAGTTACGCCTCGGCGGGAGGGTCCTACGAGCAGTACTTC
CDR3aa: CASSYASAGGSYEQYF
d_gene: TRBD2
abundance: medium-sized
v_gene: TRBV6-6
j_gene: TRBJ2-7

CDR3nt: TGTGCCAGCAGCTCCCCGACGCGAGGGGGGGGAAACTCCTACGAGCAGTACTTC
CDR3aa: CASSSPTRGGGNSYEQYF
d_gene: .
abundance: many
v_gene: TRBV7-8
j_gene: TRBJ2-7

CDR3nt: TGTGCCAGCAGTTCCGTAAGGGTACGACTAGCGGTGCTCAATGAGCAGTTCTTC
CDR3aa: CASSSVRVRLAVLNEQFF
d_gene: TRBD2
abundance: .
v_gene: TRBV2
j_gene: TRBJ2-1

CDR3nt: TGTGCCATCAGTGAGTCGAAAGGGGGCACTGAAGCTTTCTTT
CDR3aa: CAISESKGGTEAFF
d_gene: .
abundance: .
v_gene: TRBV10-3
j_gene: TRBJ1-1

CDR3nt: TGCGCCAGCAGCCCGGTCCCGGGACAGGGGGCTAGGAATGAGCAGTTCTTC
CDR3aa: CASSPVPGQGARNEQFF
d_gene: TRBD1
abundance: many
v_gene: TRBV5-1
j_gene: TRBJ2-1

CDR3nt: TGTGCCAGCAGCTCCCTTGGGACGGGCTATGGCTACACCTTC
CDR3aa: CASSSLGTGYGYTF
d_gene: .
abundance: few
v_gene: TRBV7-9
j_gene: TRBJ1-2

CDR3nt: TGTGCCACCAGTACAACTGGACAGGCGACTAGCACAGATACGCAGTATTTT
CDR3aa: CATSTTGQATSTDTQYF
d_gene: TRBD1
abundance: .
v_gene: TRBV24-1
j_gene: TRBJ2-3

CDR3nt: TGTGCCAGCAGTTTACAGGGGGCGCTTACGAACGGGGAGCTGTTTTTT
CDR3aa: CASSLQGALTNGELFF
d_gene: TRBD1
abundance: .
v_gene: TRBV12-3/TRBV12-4
j_gene: TRBJ2-2

CDR3nt: TGTGCCATCAGTGAAGGAGTCACCGGGGGTGGTAATGAAAAACTGTTTTTT
CDR3aa: CAISEGVTGGGNEKLFF
d_gene: .
abundance: .
v_gene: TRBV10-3
j_gene: TRBJ1-4

CDR3nt: TGCAGTGCTATACTACAGGGGGCGTACCAGTCCTACGAGCAGTACTTC
CDR3aa: CSAILQGAYQSYEQYF
d_gene: TRBD1
abundance: many
v_gene: TRBV20-1
j_gene: TRBJ2-7

CDR3nt: TGTGCCAGCAGTTTACCCAAGACAGATACGCAGTATTTT
CDR3aa: CASSLPKTDTQYF
d_gene: .
abundance: many
v_gene: TRBV28
j_gene: TRBJ2-3